The 13 T cell receptor beta chains given below trace back to one sample, sequenced in a study of CD8 T cells in ankylosing spondylitis. These receptors have no known antigen. TCRdb reprocessed the 5' RACE reads via MiXCR and lists one record per CDR3 protein. The table shows about 220,000 distinct CDR3 sequences, with approximately 7.4% occurring only once. Study results and caveats: What appeared characteristic of ankylosing spondylitis blood was a TCR beta motif of 7 or 8 highly homologous variants.

The sequencing sample was made of blood, either unsorted or a sorted T cell fraction (not recorded which). The origin of the receptors is a male donor with ankylosing spondylitis.

The chain combines TRBV7-8 with TRBJ2-5; D ambiguous. V was pared by 3 bases and J by 5 bases, with 4 bases between. The CDR3 is made up of 11 amino acids. Germline V gene sequence: CDR1 SGHVS, CDR2 FQNEAQ. CDR3 sequence (DNA): TGTGCCAGCAGCTTTTGGGAGACCCAGTACTTC. This translates into CASSFWETQYF. Full variable domain (rest looked up from reference TRBV7-8 and TRBJ2-5): GAGVSQSPRYKVAKRGQDVALRCDPISGHVSLFWYQQALGQGPEFLTYFQNEAQLDKSGLPSDRFFAERPEGSVSTLKIQRTQQEDSAVYLCASSFWETQYFGPGTRLLVL.

This clonotype was counted at least ten times. This chain joins TRBV7-2 and TRBJ2-5, with D perhaps TRBD1 (6 bases). CDR1 is SGHTA, CDR2 FQGNSA, per germline. The CDR3 extends over 16 amino acids. V was cut by 5 bases and J by 5 bases, with 21 bases left in between. The CDR3 sequence: CASSPSSRGLWETQYF. The CDR3, as DNA: TGTGCCAGCAGCCCCTCGAGTAGGGGGTTATGGGAGACCCAGTACTTC.

This clonotype was seen ten or more times. The J gene is TRBJ2-1, the V gene TRBV20-1, with 10 bases matching TRBD2. The V gene end was trimmed by 5 bases and the J gene end by 7 bases; junction bases not matched to a gene: 5. Germline assignment: CDR1 DFQATT and CDR2 SNEGSKA (reference sequence). The CDR3 spans 13 residues. The DNA for the CDR3 is TGCAGTGCTCCCGGGACTAGCGTGAATGAGCAGTTCTTC. Protein: CSAPGTSVNEQFF.

This clonotype was seen a handful of times. Since a much larger clone is just one base distant, this may be a read error. V usage is TRBV2 and J usage is TRBJ2-2; D is ambiguous. The germline V gene has CDR1 SNHLY and CDR2 FYNNEI. The CDR3 runs to 13 residues. CDR3 bases: TGTCCCAGCAGGCAGACTTACACCGGGGAGCTGTTTTTT. This gives the protein CPSRQTYTGELFF.

This clonotype was counted many times. The chain has TRBV20-1 and TRBJ1-3; D not certain. V was clipped by 4 bases and J by 0 bases, with 7 bases between them. CDR1 is DFQATT and CDR2 is SNEGSKA in the germline V gene (reference sequence). The CDR3 is 13 amino acids. CDR3 DNA sequence: TGCAGTGCTATTCGGGGCTCTGGAAACACCATATATTTT. It codes for CSAIRGSGNTIYF.

This clonotype was counted at least ten times. The V and J genes are TRBV2 and TRBJ1-2; D is ambiguous. V was pared by 1 base and J by 1 base, with 10 bases between. The CDR3 contains 15 residues. The germline V gene encodes CDR1 SNHLY and CDR2 FYNNEI. The CDR3 DNA reads TGTGCCAGCAGTGAAGTAACGAAACTTAACTATGGCTACACCTTC. This sequence encodes CASSEVTKLNYGYTF. Combining the CDR3 with reference TRBV2 and TRBJ1-2 gives the whole variable domain EPEVTQTPSHQVTQMGQEVILRCVPISNHLYFYWYRQILGQKVEFLVSFYNNEISEKSEIFDDQFSVERPDGSNFTLKIRSTKLEDSAMYFCASSEVTKLNYGYTFGSGTRLTVV.

The sample holds many counts of this clonotype. This rearrangement joins TRBV7-9 to TRBJ2-7; no clear D. The CDR3 is 13 amino acids. Trimming removed 5 bases from V and 3 bases from J, with 11 bases in between. Germline assignment: CDR1 SEHNR and CDR2 FQNEAQ (reference sequence). The CDR3 DNA sequence: TGTGCCAGCAGCACGAGGTATTACTACGAGCAGTACTTC. Translation: CASSTRYYYEQYF.

In this sample, this clonotype turned up many times. The chain links TRBV5-6 to TRBJ2-5, with D tentatively TRBD1 (6 bases). The CDR3 spans 16 residues. Germline CDR1 reads SGHDT; CDR2 reads YYEEEE. Trimming took off 0 bases at V and 4 bases at J, with 16 bases between the two ends. CDR3: CASSLDLGGSGETQYF. Here the CDR3 DNA reads TGTGCCAGCAGCTTGGATTTAGGGGGATCGGGAGAGACCCAGTACTTC.

This clonotype came up many times. The gene calls are TRBV6-1 and TRBJ2-1, with TRBD1 identical over 9 bases. Germline CDR1 is MNHNS and CDR2 is SASEGT. The CDR3 extends over 13 amino acids. With 10 bases clipped from V and 7 bases from J, the junction kept 8 bases outside the gene matches. CDR3 in amino acids: CATDAGQGNEQFF. The CDR3 DNA reads as TGTGCCACCGACGCCGGACAGGGGAATGAGCAGTTCTTC.

Points on this clonotype: Being one base from a much bigger clone, this may be a read error. The final CDR3 position lacks the conserved phenylalanine or tryptophan, pointing to a likely read error. The chain links TRBV5-5 to TRBJ2-7; 11 nucleotides match TRBD1. In germline, CDR1 is SGHKS, CDR2 YYEKEE (reference sequence). This CDR3 is 14 amino acids long. J was trimmed by 2 bases and V by 7 bases; bases with no gene match: 5. The CDR3, as DNA: TGTGCCAGCGCATGGGACAGGGGGACCTACGAGCAGTACTCC. It yields the protein CASAWDRGTYEQYS.

This clonotype turned up a few times. The gene calls are TRBV30 and TRBJ1-1, with a weak D call TRBD1 (5 bases). The V end was cut by 2 bases, the J end by 4 bases, with 11 bases between. The CDR3 consists of 13 residues. From germline, CDR1 is GTSNPN and CDR2 SVGIG (reference sequence). This CDR3 is CAWSPRVSTEAFF. As DNA, the CDR3 is TGTGCCTGGAGTCCCAGGGTCAGCACTGAAGCTTTCTTT. Together with reference TRBV30 and TRBJ1-1, the CDR3 gives the full variable domain: SQTIHQWPATLVQPVGSPLSLECTVEGTSNPNLYWYRQAAGRGLQLLFYSVGIGQISSEVPQNLSASRPQDRQFILSSKKLLLSDSGFYLCAWSPRVSTEAFFGQGTRLTVV.

In DNA form, the CDR3 reads TGTGCCAGCAGTTTAGATGCTAGGGGGGATGAGCAGTTCTTC. Amino acids: CASSLDARGDEQFF. This chain links TRBV12-3 or TRBV12-4 with TRBJ2-1; possibly TRBD1 or TRBD2 for D (6 bases each). Trimming stripped 1 base from V and 8 bases from J, with 12 bases between. This CDR3 has 14 residues.

This clonotype was counted ten times or more. The rearrangement uses TRBV12-3 or TRBV12-4 and TRBJ1-1, with unresolved D. The CDR3 loop spans 14 amino acids. Between the trimmed V and J ends, which lost 6 bases and 2 bases, there was a span of 13 bases. CDR3 sequence: CASSPGRFNTEAFF. In DNA form, the CDR3 reads TGTGCCAGCAGCCCTGGACGTTTTAACACTGAAGCTTTCTTT.